The rows below give T cell receptor beta chains drawn from one sample of a study of blood T cell repertoires in COVID-19. TCRdb's table, derived via immunoSEQ multiplex PCR, lists solely in-frame clones and lacks some. The data hold over 200,000 clones, with almost 90% observed a single time. The specimen sequenced was peripheral blood. Receptors were obtained from a woman between 55 and 75 years old with acute or convalescent COVID-19. Each CDR3 is given with its conserved first and last residue. Fields, in order: J gene, V gene, D gene, clone size, CDR3 DNA, CDR3 protein. The D gene is left open where the match is weak. Clone size is shown for a subset of rows, as once, few, many or a class of expanded clone.

>TRBJ1-5|TRBV3-1/TRBV3-2|.|.
TGTGCCAGCAGCCACCGCGGCATCGGGGGCAATCAGCCCCAGCATTTT
CASSHRGIGGNQPQHF
>TRBJ1-6|TRBV25-1|TRBD1|.
TGTGCCAGCAGGAGGACAGGGTTCGAATCACCCCTCCACTTT
CASRRTGFESPLHF
>TRBJ2-2|TRBV29-1|TRBD1|.
TGCAGCGTTTTCGGGACAGTCGAGTCCGGGGAGCTGTTTTTT
CSVFGTVESGELFF
>TRBJ2-7|TRBV6-5|TRBD1|.
TGTGCCAGCAGCCGATCGGGACAGTACGAGCAGTACTTC
CASSRSGQYEQYF
>TRBJ2-1|TRBV7-2|TRBD2|.
TGTGCCAGCAGCTTAGAGCGGGGCACGGAGCAGTTCTTC
CASSLERGTEQFF
>TRBJ1-6|TRBV7-2|TRBD1|.
TGTGCCAGCAGCCCACGGACAGGGGCGAATAATTCACCCCTCCACTTT
CASSPRTGANNSPLHF
>TRBJ2-3|TRBV15|TRBD2|.
TGTGCCACCAGCACGAGGGTTAGCGGGGGGTTCACAGATACGCAGTATTTT
CATSTRVSGGFTDTQYF
>TRBJ2-1|TRBV6-5|TRBD2|.
TGTGCCACAGAGCGGGGGGGCCGAAAGTTCTTC
CATERGGRKFF
>TRBJ2-7|TRBV2|.|few
TGTGCCAGCCGAGGTGGGTCAGGGTCTCTGAACGAGCAGTACTTC
CASRGGSGSLNEQYF
>TRBJ2-3|TRBV5-5|TRBD1|.
TGTGCCAGCGGCAGCTTGGTCGGGACAGGGATAGATACGCAGTATTTT
CASGSLVGTGIDTQYF
>TRBJ2-5|TRBV5-1|TRBD1|.
TGCGCCAGCAGCTTGGAGGGGGCTCTGGGGCAAGAGACCCAGTACTTC
CASSLEGALGQETQYF
>TRBJ2-2|TRBV5-1|.|.
TGCGCCAGCAGCCCAAACATCGGGGAGCTGTTTTTT
CASSPNIGELFF
>TRBJ2-7|TRBV11-2|.|many
TGTGCCAGCAGCGCTCTCGGGGTATCCTCCTACGAGCAGTACTTC
CASSALGVSSYEQYF
>TRBJ1-1|TRBV30|TRBD1|.
TGTGCCTGGAGTAGGAGGTCAGGGGGCACCACTGAAGCTTTCTTT
CAWSRRSGGTTEAFF
>TRBJ1-5|TRBV15|.|.
TGTGCCACCAGCAGAGATCGGTTATCCGCGGAGCCCCAGCATTTT
CATSRDRLSAEPQHF
>TRBJ1-6|TRBV18|TRBD1|.
TGTGCCAGCTCACCAACCGGGACAGGGACTAATTCACCCCTCCACTTT
CASSPTGTGTNSPLHF
>TRBJ1-4|TRBV15|.|.
TGTGCCACCAGCAGAGAGGGGGGTTCTAATGAAAAACTGTTTTTT
CATSREGGSNEKLFF
>TRBJ2-1|TRBV28|TRBD2|.
TGTGCCAGCAGTTTAGAAGCGGGATCCTTCAATGAGCAGTTCTTC
CASSLEAGSFNEQFF
>TRBJ2-1|TRBV7-9|TRBD1|.
TGTGCCAGCAGCCCCGAGGGGGCGTCCTACAATGAGCAGTTCTTC
CASSPEGASYNEQFF
>TRBJ2-1|TRBV2|TRBD1|few
TGTGCCAGCAGAGAAAGGACAGGGACCAGCTACAATGAGCAGTTCTTC
CASRERTGTSYNEQFF
>TRBJ1-3|TRBV30|.|.
TGTGCCTGGAGTACGGGACACGCGGGAAACACCATATATTTT
CAWSTGHAGNTIYF
>TRBJ1-2|TRBV5-6|.|.
TGTGCCAGCAGCTTGCCCGGTGTTGGCTACACCTTC
CASSLPGVGYTF
>TRBJ2-1|TRBV6-5|TRBD1|.
TGTGCCAGCAGGAGGACAGGGGACTCCTACAATGAGCAGTTCTTC
CASRRTGDSYNEQFF
>TRBJ2-1|TRBV5-1|TRBD1|.
TGCGCCAGCACTTCGGGACAGTTCTACAATGAGCAGTTCTTC
CASTSGQFYNEQFF
>TRBJ1-2|TRBV5-5|.|.
TGTGCCAGCAGCAGAGGACATAACTATGGCTACACCTTC
CASSRGHNYGYTF
>TRBJ2-7|TRBV3-1/TRBV3-2|TRBD2|.
TGTGCCAGCAAGAGGACTAGCGGATCCTACGAGCAGTACTTC
CASKRTSGSYEQYF
>TRBJ1-3|TRBV19|TRBD1|.
TGTGCCAGTAGTATCGGACAGGGCCTGTGGGGAAACACCATATATTTT
CASSIGQGLWGNTIYF
>TRBJ1-2|TRBV20-1|.|.
TGCAGTGCTAGTGAGGGGCGAGGAGTCCTGAACTATGGCTACACCTTC
CSASEGRGVLNYGYTF
>TRBJ1-4|TRBV19|.|once
TGTGCCAGTAGTTTGGCGAGAGGGCTCCCATCTAATGAAAAACTGTTTTTT
CASSLARGLPSNEKLFF
>TRBJ1-5|TRBV19|.|.
TGTGCCAGTAGTATCTTGGTTGGGGCGGGCAATCAGCCCCAGCATTTT
CASSILVGAGNQPQHF
>TRBJ1-3|TRBV6-5|.|.
TGTGCCAGCAGCCGTATTACAGTCTCTGGAAACACCATATATTTT
CASSRITVSGNTIYF
>TRBJ2-7|TRBV20-1|.|.
TGCAGTGCTAGTCTTGCGGGTATTTCCTACGAGCAGTACTTC
CSASLAGISYEQYF
>TRBJ1-2|TRBV6-5|.|.
TGTGCCAGCAGGCTTACCTGGGGCGATGGCTACACCTTC
CASRLTWGDGYTF
>TRBJ2-3|TRBV6-5|.|.
TGTGCCAGCAGTACTAACTCCCATACGCAGTATTTT
CASSTNSHTQYF
>TRBJ2-3|TRBV18|TRBD2|.
TGTGCCAGCTCACCACAACTAGCGGACACAGATACGCAGTATTTT
CASSPQLADTDTQYF
>TRBJ1-2|TRBV20-1|.|.
TGCAGTGCCCGCGCCTATGGCTACACCTTC
CSARAYGYTF
>TRBJ1-3|TRBV9|.|.
TGTGCCAGCAGCCCCGGGGGCACCATATATTTT
CASSPGGTIYF
>TRBJ2-4|TRBV12-3/TRBV12-4|.|.
TGTGCCAGCAGACCGGGTGGGGGGAACATTCAGTACTTC
CASRPGGGNIQYF
>TRBJ1-5|TRBV2|TRBD1|.
TGTGCCAGCAGCTGGACAGGGGGCCCATATAGCAATCAGCCCCAGCATTTT
CASSWTGGPYSNQPQHF
>TRBJ2-2|TRBV7-3|.|few
TGTGCCAGCAGCTTAGGGTCAGGGGCCGGGGAGCTGTTTTTT
CASSLGSGAGELFF
>TRBJ1-2|TRBV7-2|.|.
TGTGCCAGCAGCGCGGTCCCGGGGAGGGACTATGGCTACACCTTC
CASSAVPGRDYGYTF
>TRBJ1-2|TRBV7-2|TRBD1|.
TGTGCCAGCAGCCCCCCCCCGGACAGGGTTCGTGGCTACACCTTC
CASSPPPDRVRGYTF
>TRBJ2-7|TRBV12-3/TRBV12-4|TRBD1|.
TGTGCTTGCGCCCTCGGGACAGGGTACGAGCAGTACTTC
CACALGTGYEQYF
>TRBJ2-7|TRBV6-6|TRBD2|.
TGTGCCAGCAGTTACTCGACTAGCGGCGGCGAGCAGTACTTC
CASSYSTSGGEQYF
>TRBJ1-5|TRBV28|.|.
TGTGCCAGCATCGACCTTAGTAGCCGACTTTATAGCAATCAGCCCCAGCATTTT
CASIDLSSRLYSNQPQHF
>TRBJ2-4|TRBV28|.|once
TGTGCCAGCAGTTCCCTAGCCAAAAACATTCAGTACTTC
CASSSLAKNIQYF
>TRBJ2-5|TRBV9|TRBD1|few
TGTGCCAGCAGCGAGTGGGACAGCCAAGAGACCCAGTACTTC
CASSEWDSQETQYF
>TRBJ2-2|TRBV14|.|.
TGTGCCAGCAGCCCTACGAGGGCGAAAAAGAACACCGGGGAGCTGTTTTTT
CASSPTRAKKNTGELFF
>TRBJ2-1|TRBV29-1|TRBD2|.
TGCAGCGTTGATAAAGGACTAGCGGGAGTGTACAATGAGCAGTTCTTC
CSVDKGLAGVYNEQFF
>TRBJ1-6|TRBV20-1|.|few
TGCAGTGCTAGACGGGGTGAGGCCCTCCACTTT
CSARRGEALHF
>TRBJ1-2|TRBV27|TRBD1|.
TGTGCCAGCAGGGACAGGGGGGTGGGTGGCTACACCTTC
CASRDRGVGGYTF
>TRBJ2-2|TRBV7-9|.|once
TGTGCCAGCAGCTTAGACAGGCCGAACACCGGGGAGCTGTTTTTT
CASSLDRPNTGELFF
>TRBJ2-7|TRBV19|TRBD1|.
TGTGCCAGTAGTATAGTACAGGGGTCCTACGAGCAGTACTTC
CASSIVQGSYEQYF